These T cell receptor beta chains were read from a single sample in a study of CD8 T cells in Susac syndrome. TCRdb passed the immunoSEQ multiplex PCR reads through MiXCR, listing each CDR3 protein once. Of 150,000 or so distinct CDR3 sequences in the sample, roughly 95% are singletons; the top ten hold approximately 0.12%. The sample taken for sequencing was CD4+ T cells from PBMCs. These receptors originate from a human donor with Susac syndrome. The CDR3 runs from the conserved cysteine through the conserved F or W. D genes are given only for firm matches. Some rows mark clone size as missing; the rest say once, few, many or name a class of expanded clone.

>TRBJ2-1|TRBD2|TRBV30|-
CAWDLAGGSNEQFF
TGTGCCTGGGACCTAGCGGGAGGGAGCAATGAGCAGTTCTTC
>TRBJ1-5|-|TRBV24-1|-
CATSDDTQPQHF
TGTGCCACCAGTGATGATACTCAGCCCCAGCATTTT
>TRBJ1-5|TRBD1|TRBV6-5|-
CASTWTGGRNQPQHF
TGTGCCAGCACTTGGACAGGGGGGAGAAATCAGCCCCAGCATTTT
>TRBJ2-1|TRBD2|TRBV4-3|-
CASSPKTIGTSGGAVVYNEQFF
TGCGCCAGCAGCCCCAAGACCATCGGGACTAGCGGGGGGGCCGTCGTCTACAATGAGCAGTTCTTC
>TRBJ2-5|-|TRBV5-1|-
CASRPTGNRETQYF
TGCGCCAGCAGGCCAACAGGGAATAGAGAGACCCAGTACTTC
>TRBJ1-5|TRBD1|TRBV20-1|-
CSASPGQLFNQPQHF
TGCAGTGCTAGCCCGGGACAGCTCTTCAATCAGCCCCAGCATTTT
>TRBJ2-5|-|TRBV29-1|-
CSFSRGVGETQYF
TGCAGCTTCTCGAGAGGGGTTGGGGAGACCCAGTACTTC
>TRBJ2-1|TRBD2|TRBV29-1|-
CSGIAAGGGRAQFF
TGCAGCGGGATTGCAGCGGGAGGTGGTCGTGCGCAGTTCTTC
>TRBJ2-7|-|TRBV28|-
CASSQSIPGAYEQYF
TGTGCCAGCAGCCAATCGATTCCCGGCGCCTACGAGCAGTACTTC
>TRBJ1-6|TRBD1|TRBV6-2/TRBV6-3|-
CASRRTGAGNSPLHF
TGTGCCAGCCGCCGGACAGGGGCTGGGAATTCACCCCTCCACTTT
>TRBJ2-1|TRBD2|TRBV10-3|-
CAISDPSAGGGYEQFF
TGTGCCATCAGTGACCCGAGTGCGGGAGGGGGTTATGAGCAGTTCTTC
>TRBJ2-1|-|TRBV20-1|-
CSAGAPGRTGNEQFF
TGCAGTGCCGGCGCCCCGGGGCGAACGGGAAATGAGCAGTTCTTC
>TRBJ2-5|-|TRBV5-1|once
CASSFRLGQETQYF
TGCGCCAGCAGCTTTCGACTAGGTCAAGAGACCCAGTACTTC
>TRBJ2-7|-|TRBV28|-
CASSLVTGAYEQYF
TGTGCCAGCAGTTTAGTCACAGGTGCCTACGAGCAGTACTTC
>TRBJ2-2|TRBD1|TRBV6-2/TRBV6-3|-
CASSPGTGYTGELFF
TGTGCCAGCAGTCCCGGGACAGGCTATACCGGGGAGCTGTTTTTT
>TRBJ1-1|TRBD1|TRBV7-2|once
CASSARRGQLNTEAFF
TGTGCCAGCAGCGCTCGGAGGGGACAGTTGAACACTGAAGCTTTCTTT
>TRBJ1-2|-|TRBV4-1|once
CASSHRGTGNYGYTF
TGCGCCAGCAGCCATCGTGGGACGGGGAACTATGGCTACACCTTC
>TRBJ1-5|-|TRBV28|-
CASSRQISNQPQHF
TGTGCCAGCAGTCGACAGATTAGCAATCAGCCCCAGCATTTT
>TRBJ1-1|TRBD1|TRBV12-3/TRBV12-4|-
CASCYRGGEAFF
TGTGCCAGCTGCTACAGGGGAGGTGAAGCTTTCTTT
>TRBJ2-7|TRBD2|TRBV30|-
CAWSGTSLSYEQYF
TGTGCCTGGAGCGGGACTAGCTTATCCTACGAGCAGTACTTC
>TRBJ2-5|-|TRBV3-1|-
CASSQDYRTQETQYF
TGTGCCAGCAGCCAAGATTATAGGACCCAAGAGACCCAGTACTTC
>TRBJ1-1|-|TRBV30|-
CAWSGGGPEAFF
TGTGCCTGGAGTGGTGGAGGCCCTGAAGCTTTCTTT
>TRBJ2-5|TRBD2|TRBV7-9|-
CASSLRTSGSLETQYF
TGTGCCAGCAGCCTTAGGACTAGCGGGAGTCTCGAGACCCAGTACTTC
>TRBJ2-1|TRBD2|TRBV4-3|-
CASSQSASGRVYNEQFF
TGCGCCAGCAGCCAATCCGCTAGCGGGAGGGTATACAATGAGCAGTTCTTC
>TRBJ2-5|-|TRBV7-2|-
CASSFVSQETQYF
TGTGCCAGCAGCTTCGTCAGCCAAGAGACCCAGTACTTC
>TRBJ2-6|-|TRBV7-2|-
CASSPTASANVLTF
TGTGCCAGCAGCCCAACAGCTAGTGCCAACGTCCTGACTTTC
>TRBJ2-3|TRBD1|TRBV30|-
CAWRRDRKYGTDTQYF
TGTGCCTGGAGACGGGACAGAAAGTATGGCACAGATACGCAGTATTTT
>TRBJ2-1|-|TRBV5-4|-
CASSFQLESLLGGQFF
TGTGCCAGCAGCTTTCAACTAGAAAGCCTTCTTGGGGGGCAGTTCTTC
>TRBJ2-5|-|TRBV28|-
CASKSFSAVTAISGTQYF
TGTGCCAGCAAATCATTTTCGGCCGTCACAGCGATCTCAGGGACCCAGTACTTC
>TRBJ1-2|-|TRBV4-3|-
CASSQAGGNYGYTF
TGCGCCAGCAGCCAAGCGGGGGGGAACTATGGCTACACCTTC
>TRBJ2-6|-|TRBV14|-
CASTPSSGANVLTF
TGTGCCAGCACCCCGTCCTCTGGGGCCAACGTCCTGACTTTC
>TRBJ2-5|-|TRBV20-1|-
CSARRDETQYF
TGCAGTGCTAGGCGGGACGAGACCCAGTACTTC
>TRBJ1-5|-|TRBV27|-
CASSFRGYQPQHF
TGTGCCAGCAGTTTCCGGGGTTATCAGCCCCAGCATTTT
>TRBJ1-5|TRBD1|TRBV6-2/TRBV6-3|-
CASMRTGVFQPQHF
TGTGCCAGCATGAGGACAGGGGTATTTCAGCCCCAGCATTTT
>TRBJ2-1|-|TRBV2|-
CASSQGPQGNEQFF
TGTGCCAGCAGCCAAGGACCCCAGGGCAATGAGCAGTTCTTC
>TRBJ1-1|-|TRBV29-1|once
CSVGGRVATEAFF
TGCAGCGTTGGGGGCAGGGTGGCCACTGAAGCTTTCTTT
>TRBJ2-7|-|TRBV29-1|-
CSVRRDYEQYF
TGCAGCGTACGTCGAGACTACGAGCAGTACTTC
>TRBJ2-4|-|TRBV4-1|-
CASPRRELAKNIQYF
TGCGCCAGTCCTAGGAGGGAACTAGCCAAAAACATTCAGTACTTC
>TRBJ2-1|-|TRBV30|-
CAWSPRGGGAGQFF
TGTGCCTGGAGCCCTCGGGGAGGCGGAGCCGGACAGTTCTTC
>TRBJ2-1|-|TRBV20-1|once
CSAEPVLGGNEQFF
TGCAGTGCTGAACCAGTCCTAGGGGGGAATGAGCAGTTCTTC
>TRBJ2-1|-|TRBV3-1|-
CASSQVASNNEQFF
TGTGCCAGCAGCCAAGTCGCCTCAAATAATGAGCAGTTCTTC
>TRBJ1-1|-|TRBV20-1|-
CSARDPWGGRNTEAFF
TGCAGTGCTAGAGACCCATGGGGTGGTCGTAACACTGAAGCTTTCTTT
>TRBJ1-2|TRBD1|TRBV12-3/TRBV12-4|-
CASKRQGESYTF
TGTGCCAGCAAACGACAGGGCGAGAGCTACACCTTC
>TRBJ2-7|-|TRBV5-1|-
CASSFGRGGDEQYF
TGCGCCAGCAGCTTCGGCAGGGGCGGAGACGAGCAGTACTTC
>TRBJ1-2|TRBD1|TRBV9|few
CASSRTGNYGYTF
TGTGCCAGCAGCCGGACAGGAAATTATGGCTACACCTTC
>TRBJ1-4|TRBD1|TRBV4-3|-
CASSQDRQGGKLFF
TGCGCCAGCAGCCAAGATCGGCAGGGGGGAAAACTGTTTTTT